This T cell receptor beta chain was recovered during a study of shared clonotypes between healthy human individuals. The germline gives CDR1 MRHNA, CDR2 SNTAGT. The CDR3 has 14 residues. V was clipped by 5 bases and J by 7 bases, with 17 bases between them. Original methodology: ImmunoSEQ gave junction-only sequences without quality scores, so filtering differed. TCRdb's copy holds only in-frame clones and misses some; the assay was immunoSEQ multiplex PCR. V and J calls plus clone size are reproduced from that table; the DNA served to infer D and trimming. This table holds about 2 million clones, 95% found once.

The sequence was obtained from a man aged 18 to 35 in good health. What was sequenced was naive CD4+ T cells sorted from blood. Subset in this sample: CD45RA+ positively selected. This sequence joins TRBV6-4 and TRBJ1-2; TRBD1 is a possible D gene (6 bases). The CDR3 DNA is TGTGCCAGCAGTCCGGGAGGGGGGCTCTTTGGCTACACCTTC. It specifies CASSPGGGLFGYTF.